This paragraph covers one TCR beta chain sequence. With 60 Vbeta and 13 Jbeta primers, the PCR was carried out. Sequencing was performed with immunoSEQ multiplex PCR; in TCRdb, only in-frame clones are kept and a portion is missing. The sample shows about 100,000 clones, 65% to 80% of them seen only once. V shed 2 bases and J shed 7 bases, with 15 bases lying between them. The germline V gene encodes CDR1 LGHNA and CDR2 YNFKEQ. The CDR3 is 16 residues long. The data were taken from a study of cytomegalovirus exposure and HLA in healthy donors. This sequence originates from a man aged 50 or older in good health and CMV-seronegative. Sequenced: PBMCs. The chain employs TRBV4-2 and TRBJ1-6; no definite D call. CDR3 DNA sequence: TGTGCCAGCAGCCAAACCCCGGGAAATGGGAATTCACCCCTCCACTTT. It codes for CASSQTPGNGNSPLHF.